Described below is a single T cell receptor (beta chain) sequence and its context. Its antigen is undetermined. Primers included in the PCR were 60 Vbeta and 13 Jbeta primers. Assay: immunoSEQ multiplex PCR; the TCRdb copy retains only in-frame clones and omits some. This sample carries 150,000 to 200,000 clones, approximately 80% of them seen once, and the ten largest clones take about 9.9%. The entry originates in a study of cytomegalovirus exposure and HLA in healthy donors. Whole-study findings and limits: In a later analysis, at a false discovery rate of 0.05, some 17,000 TCR beta sequences were associated with HLA alleles. Most TCR sequences were uncommon, yet certain public TCRs appeared in many donors.

The CDR3 length is 13 residues. From germline, CDR1 is GTSNPN and CDR2 SVGIG (reference sequence). V was clipped by 2 bases and J by 2 bases; unmatched bases: 2. Sequenced: PBMCs. V gene TRBV30 combines with J gene TRBJ2-5; 7 bases agree with TRBD2. This receptor was identified in a man aged 18 to 35 in good health and CMV-seropositive. Here the CDR3 DNA reads TGTGCCTGGAGTAGCGGGGTTCAAGAGACCCAGTACTTC. The encoded protein is CAWSSGVQETQYF.